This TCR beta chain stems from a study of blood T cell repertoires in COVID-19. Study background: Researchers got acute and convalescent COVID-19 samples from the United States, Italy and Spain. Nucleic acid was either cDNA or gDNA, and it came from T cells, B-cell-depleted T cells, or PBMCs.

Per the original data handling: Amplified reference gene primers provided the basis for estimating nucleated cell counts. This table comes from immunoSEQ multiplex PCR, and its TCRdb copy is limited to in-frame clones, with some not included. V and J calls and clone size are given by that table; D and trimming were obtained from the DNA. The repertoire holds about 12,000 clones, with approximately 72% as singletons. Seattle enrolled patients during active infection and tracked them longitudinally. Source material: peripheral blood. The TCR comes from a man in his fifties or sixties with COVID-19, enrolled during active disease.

The CDR3 here is CASSLGDRVGYTF. The CDR3 region has the DNA TGTGCCAGCAGCTTGGGAGACAGGGTCGGCTACACCTTC. The chain carries TRBV7-9 and TRBJ1-2; TRBD1 aligns across 7 bases. CDR1 is SEHNR and CDR2 is FQNEAQ in the germline V gene (reference sequence). V lost 3 bases and J lost 8; bases outside the gene matches: 6. The CDR3 extends over 13 amino acids.